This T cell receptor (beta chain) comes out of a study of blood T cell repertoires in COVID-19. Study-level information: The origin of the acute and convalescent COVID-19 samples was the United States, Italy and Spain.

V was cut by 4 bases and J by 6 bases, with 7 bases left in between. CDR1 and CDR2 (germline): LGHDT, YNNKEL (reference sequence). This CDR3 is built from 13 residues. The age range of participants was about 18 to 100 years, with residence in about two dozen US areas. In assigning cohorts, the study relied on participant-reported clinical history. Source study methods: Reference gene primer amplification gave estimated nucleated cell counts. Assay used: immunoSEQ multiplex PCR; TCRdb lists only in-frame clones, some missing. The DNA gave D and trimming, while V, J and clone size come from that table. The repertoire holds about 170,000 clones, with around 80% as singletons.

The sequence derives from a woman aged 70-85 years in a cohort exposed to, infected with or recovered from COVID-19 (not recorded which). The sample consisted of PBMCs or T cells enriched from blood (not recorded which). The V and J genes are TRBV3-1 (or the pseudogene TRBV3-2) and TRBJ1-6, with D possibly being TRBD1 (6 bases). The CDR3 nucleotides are TGTGCCAGCAGCCCACAGGGTAATTCACCCCTCCACTTT. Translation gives CASSPQGNSPLHF.